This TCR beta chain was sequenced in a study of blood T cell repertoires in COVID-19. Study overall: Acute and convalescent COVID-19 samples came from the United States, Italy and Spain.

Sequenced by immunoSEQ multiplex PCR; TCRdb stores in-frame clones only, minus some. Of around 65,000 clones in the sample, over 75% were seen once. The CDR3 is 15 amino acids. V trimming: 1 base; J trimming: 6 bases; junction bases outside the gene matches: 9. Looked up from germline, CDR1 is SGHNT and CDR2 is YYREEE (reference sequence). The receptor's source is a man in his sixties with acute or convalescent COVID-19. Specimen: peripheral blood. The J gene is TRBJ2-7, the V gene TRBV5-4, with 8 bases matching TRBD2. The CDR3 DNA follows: TGTGCCAGCAGCTTGAAGCGGGAGATCTCCAGCGAGCAGTACTTC. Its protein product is CASSLKREISSEQYF.